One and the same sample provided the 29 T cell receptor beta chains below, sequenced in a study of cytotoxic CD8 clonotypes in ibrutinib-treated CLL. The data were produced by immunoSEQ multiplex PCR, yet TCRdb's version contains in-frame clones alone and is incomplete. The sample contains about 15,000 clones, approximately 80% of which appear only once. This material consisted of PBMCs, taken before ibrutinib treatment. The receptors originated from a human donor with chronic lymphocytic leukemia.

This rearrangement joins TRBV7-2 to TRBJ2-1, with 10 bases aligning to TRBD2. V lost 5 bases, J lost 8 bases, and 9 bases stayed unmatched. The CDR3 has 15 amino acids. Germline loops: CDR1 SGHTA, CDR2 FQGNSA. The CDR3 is CASSKSSGSHYEQFF. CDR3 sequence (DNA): TGTGCCAGCAGCAAATCTAGCGGGAGTCACTATGAGCAGTTCTTC. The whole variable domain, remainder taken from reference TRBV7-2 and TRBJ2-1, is GAGVSQSPSNKVTEKGKDVELRCDPISGHTALYWYRQSLGQGLEFLIYFQGNSAPDKSGLPSDRFSAERTGGSVSTLTIQRTQQEDSAVYLCASSKSSGSHYEQFFGPGTRLTVL.

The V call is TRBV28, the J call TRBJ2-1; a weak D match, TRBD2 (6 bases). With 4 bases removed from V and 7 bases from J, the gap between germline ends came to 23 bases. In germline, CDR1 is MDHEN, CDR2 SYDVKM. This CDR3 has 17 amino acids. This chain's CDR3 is CASSSRGGDVGRNEQFF. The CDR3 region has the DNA TGTGCCAGCAGTTCCCGGGGCGGGGACGTGGGGAGGAATGAGCAGTTCTTC.

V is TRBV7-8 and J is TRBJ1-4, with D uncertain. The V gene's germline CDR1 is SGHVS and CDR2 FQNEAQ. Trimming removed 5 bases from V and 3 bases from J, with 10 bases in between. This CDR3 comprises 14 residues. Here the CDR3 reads CASSPPGANEKLFF. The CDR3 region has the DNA TGTGCCAGCAGCCCGCCGGGAGCTAATGAAAAACTGTTTTTT. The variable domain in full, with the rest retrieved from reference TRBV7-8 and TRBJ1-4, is GAGVSQSPRYKVAKRGQDVALRCDPISGHVSLFWYQQALGQGPEFLTYFQNEAQLDKSGLPSDRFFAERPEGSVSTLKIQRTQQEDSAVYLCASSPPGANEKLFFGSGTQLSVL.

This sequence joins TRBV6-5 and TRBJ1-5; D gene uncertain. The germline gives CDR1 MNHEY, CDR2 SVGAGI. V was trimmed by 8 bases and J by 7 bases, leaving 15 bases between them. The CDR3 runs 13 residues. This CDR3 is CASQRLLGQPQHF. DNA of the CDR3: TGTGCCAGCCAGAGGCTATTGGGCCAGCCCCAGCATTTT.

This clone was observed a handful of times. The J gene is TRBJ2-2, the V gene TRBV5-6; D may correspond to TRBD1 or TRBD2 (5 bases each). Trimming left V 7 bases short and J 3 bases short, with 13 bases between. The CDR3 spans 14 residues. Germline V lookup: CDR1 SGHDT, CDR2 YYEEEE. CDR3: CASAGDGYTGELFF. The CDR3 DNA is TGTGCCAGCGCCGGGGACGGCTACACCGGGGAGCTGTTTTTT.

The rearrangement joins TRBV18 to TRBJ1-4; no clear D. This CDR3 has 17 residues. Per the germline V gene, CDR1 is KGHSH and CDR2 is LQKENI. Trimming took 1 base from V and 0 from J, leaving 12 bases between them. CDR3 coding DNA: TGTGCCAGCTCACCACGGTTGGCGGCAGCAACTAATGAAAAACTGTTTTTT. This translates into CASSPRLAAATNEKLFF.

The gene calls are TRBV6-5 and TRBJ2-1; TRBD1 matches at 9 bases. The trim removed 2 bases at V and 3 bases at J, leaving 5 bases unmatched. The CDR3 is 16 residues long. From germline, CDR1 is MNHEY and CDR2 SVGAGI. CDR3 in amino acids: CASSYSGQGLYNEQFF. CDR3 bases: TGTGCCAGCAGTTACAGCGGACAGGGGCTCTACAATGAGCAGTTCTTC.

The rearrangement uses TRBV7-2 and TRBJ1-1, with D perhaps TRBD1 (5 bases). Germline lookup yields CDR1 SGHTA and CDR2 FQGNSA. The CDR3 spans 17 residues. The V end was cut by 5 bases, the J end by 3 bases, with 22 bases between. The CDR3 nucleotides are TGTGCCAGCAGCCCCGGTCTTCAAACTGTGGGGGACACTGAAGCTTTCTTT. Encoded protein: CASSPGLQTVGDTEAFF.

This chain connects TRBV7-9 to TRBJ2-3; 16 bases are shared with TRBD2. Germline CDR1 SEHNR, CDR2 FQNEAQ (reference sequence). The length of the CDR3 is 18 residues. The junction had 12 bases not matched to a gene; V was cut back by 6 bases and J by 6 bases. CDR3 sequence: CASRPGTSGRAGYDTQYF. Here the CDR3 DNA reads TGTGCCAGCAGACCCGGGACTAGCGGGAGGGCCGGTTATGATACGCAGTATTTT.

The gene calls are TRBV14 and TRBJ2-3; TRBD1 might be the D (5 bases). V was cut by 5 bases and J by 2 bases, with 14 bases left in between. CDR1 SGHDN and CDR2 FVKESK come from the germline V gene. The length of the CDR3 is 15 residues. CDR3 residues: CASSYRQGDTDTQYF. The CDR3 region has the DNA TGTGCCAGCAGCTACCGGCAGGGTGACACAGATACGCAGTATTTT.

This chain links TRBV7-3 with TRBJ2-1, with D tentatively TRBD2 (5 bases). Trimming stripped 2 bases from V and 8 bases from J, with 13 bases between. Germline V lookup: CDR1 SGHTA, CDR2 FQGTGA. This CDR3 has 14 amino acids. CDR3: CASSLSNTADEQFF. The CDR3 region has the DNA TGTGCCAGCAGCTTATCCAATACAGCGGATGAGCAGTTCTTC.

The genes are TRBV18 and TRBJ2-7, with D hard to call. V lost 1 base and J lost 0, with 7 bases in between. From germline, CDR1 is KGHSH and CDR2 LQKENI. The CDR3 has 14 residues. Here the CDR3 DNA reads TGTGCCAGCTCACCACGGCAGAGCTCCTACGAGCAGTACTTC. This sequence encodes CASSPRQSSYEQYF.

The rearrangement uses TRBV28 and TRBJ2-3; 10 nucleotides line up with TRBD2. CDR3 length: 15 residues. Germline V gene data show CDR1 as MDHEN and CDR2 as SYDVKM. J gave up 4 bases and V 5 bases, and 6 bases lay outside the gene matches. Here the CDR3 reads CASSPTGLAADTQYF. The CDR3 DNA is TGTGCCAGCAGTCCCACCGGACTAGCGGCAGATACGCAGTATTTT. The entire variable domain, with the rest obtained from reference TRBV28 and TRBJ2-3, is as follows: DVKVTQSSRYLVKRTGEKVFLECVQDMDHENMFWYRQDPGLGLRLIYFSYDVKMKEKGDIPEGYSVSREKKERFSLILESASTNQTSMYLCASSPTGLAADTQYFGPGTRLTVL.

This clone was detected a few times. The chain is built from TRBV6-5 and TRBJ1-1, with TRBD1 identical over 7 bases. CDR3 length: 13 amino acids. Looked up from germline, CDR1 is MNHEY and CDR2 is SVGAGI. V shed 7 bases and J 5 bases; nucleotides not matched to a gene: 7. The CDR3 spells CASTDRVRTEAFF. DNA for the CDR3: TGTGCCAGCACTGACAGGGTGAGGACTGAAGCTTTCTTT.

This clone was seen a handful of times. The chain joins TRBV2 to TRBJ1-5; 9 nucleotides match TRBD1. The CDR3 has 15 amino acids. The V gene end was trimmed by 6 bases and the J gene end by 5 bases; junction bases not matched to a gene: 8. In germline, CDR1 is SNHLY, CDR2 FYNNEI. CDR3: CASRPGTGRDQPQHF. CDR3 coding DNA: TGTGCCAGCAGACCCGGGACAGGGAGGGATCAGCCCCAGCATTTT. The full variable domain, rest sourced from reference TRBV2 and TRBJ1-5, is EPEVTQTPSHQVTQMGQEVILRCVPISNHLYFYWYRQILGQKVEFLVSFYNNEISEKSEIFDDQFSVERPDGSNFTLKIRSTKLEDSAMYFCASRPGTGRDQPQHFGDGTRLSIL.

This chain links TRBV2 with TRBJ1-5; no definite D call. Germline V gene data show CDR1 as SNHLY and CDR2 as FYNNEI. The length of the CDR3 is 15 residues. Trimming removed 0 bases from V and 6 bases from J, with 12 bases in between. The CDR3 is CASSEARNSGQPQHF. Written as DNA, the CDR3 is TGTGCCAGCAGTGAAGCGCGCAATTCCGGTCAGCCCCAGCATTTT. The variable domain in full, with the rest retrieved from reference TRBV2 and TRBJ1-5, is EPEVTQTPSHQVTQMGQEVILRCVPISNHLYFYWYRQILGQKVEFLVSFYNNEISEKSEIFDDQFSVERPDGSNFTLKIRSTKLEDSAMYFCASSEARNSGQPQHFGDGTRLSIL.

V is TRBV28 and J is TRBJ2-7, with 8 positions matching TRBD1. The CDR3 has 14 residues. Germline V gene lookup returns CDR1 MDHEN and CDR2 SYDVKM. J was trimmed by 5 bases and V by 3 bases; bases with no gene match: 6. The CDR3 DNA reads TGTGCCAGCAGTTTTTTGAACAGGGGGAACGAGCAGTACTTC. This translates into CASSFLNRGNEQYF. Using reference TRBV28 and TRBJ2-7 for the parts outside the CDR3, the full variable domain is DVKVTQSSRYLVKRTGEKVFLECVQDMDHENMFWYRQDPGLGLRLIYFSYDVKMKEKGDIPEGYSVSREKKERFSLILESASTNQTSMYLCASSFLNRGNEQYFGPGTRLTVT.

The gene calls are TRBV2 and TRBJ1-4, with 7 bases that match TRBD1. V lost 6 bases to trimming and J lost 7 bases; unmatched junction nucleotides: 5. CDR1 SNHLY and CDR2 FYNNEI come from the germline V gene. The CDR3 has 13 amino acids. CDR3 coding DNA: TGTGCCAGCAGCGTTGGGACAGCTGAAAAACTGTTTTTT. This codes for CASSVGTAEKLFF.

CDR3 DNA sequence: TGCGCCAGCAGCTTGGAAGACGTCATGGGGAACACTGAAGCTTTCTTT. It translates to CASSLEDVMGNTEAFF. The chain couples TRBV5-1 to TRBJ1-1; D is unclear. Trimming cost V 0 bases and J 1 base, with 13 bases left between them. Germline CDR1 is SGHRS and CDR2 is YFSETQ. The CDR3 runs 16 residues.

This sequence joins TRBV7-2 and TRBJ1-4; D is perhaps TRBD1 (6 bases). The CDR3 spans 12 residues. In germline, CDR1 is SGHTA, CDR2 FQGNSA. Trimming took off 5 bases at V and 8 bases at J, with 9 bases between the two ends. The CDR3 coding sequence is TGTGCCAGCAGCACTAGGGGGGAAAAACTGTTTTTT. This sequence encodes CASSTRGEKLFF.

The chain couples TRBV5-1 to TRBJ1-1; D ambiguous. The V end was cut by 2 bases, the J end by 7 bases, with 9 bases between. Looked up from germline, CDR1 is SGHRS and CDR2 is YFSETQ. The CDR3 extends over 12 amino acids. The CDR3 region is CASSFTGSEAFF. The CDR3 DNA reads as TGCGCCAGCAGCTTCACGGGGAGTGAAGCTTTCTTT.

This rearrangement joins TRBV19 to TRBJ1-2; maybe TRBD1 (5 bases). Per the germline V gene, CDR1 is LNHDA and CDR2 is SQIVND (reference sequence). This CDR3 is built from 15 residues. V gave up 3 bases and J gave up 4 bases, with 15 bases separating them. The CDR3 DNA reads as TGTGCCAGTAGTATCTCGGGGCTGATCAGCTATGGCTACACCTTC. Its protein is CASSISGLISYGYTF.

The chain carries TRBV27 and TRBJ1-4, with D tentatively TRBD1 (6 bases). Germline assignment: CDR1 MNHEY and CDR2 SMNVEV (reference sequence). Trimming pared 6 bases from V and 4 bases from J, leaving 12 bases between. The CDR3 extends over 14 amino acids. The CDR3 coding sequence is TGTGCCAGCAGGCTGACAGGCCTTAATGAAAAACTGTTTTTT. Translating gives CASRLTGLNEKLFF.

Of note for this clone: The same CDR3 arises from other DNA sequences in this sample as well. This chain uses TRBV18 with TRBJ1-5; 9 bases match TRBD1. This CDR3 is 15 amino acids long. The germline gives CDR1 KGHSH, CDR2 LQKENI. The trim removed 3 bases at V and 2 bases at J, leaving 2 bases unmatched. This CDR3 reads CASSPDRGGNQPQHF. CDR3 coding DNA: TGTGCCAGCTCACCGGACAGGGGTGGCAATCAGCCCCAGCATTTT.

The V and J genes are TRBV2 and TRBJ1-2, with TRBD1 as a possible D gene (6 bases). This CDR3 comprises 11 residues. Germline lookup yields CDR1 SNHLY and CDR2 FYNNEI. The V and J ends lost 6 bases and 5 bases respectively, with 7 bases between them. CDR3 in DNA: TGTGCCAGCAGGGGGGCTTATGGCTACACCTTC. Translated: CASRGAYGYTF.

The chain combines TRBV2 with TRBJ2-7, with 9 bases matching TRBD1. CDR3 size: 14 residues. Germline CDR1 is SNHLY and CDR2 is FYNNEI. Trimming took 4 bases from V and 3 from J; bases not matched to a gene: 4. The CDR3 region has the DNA TGTGCCAGCAGTGGGACAGGGGCGCTCTACGAGCAGTACTTC. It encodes CASSGTGALYEQYF.

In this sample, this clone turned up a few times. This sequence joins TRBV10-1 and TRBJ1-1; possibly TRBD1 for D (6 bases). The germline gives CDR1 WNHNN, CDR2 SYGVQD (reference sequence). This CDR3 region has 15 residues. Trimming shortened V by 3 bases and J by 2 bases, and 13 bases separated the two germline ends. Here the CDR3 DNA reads TGCGCCAGCAGTGATTCGAGGGGGAAAAACACTGAAGCTTTCTTT. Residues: CASSDSRGKNTEAFF.

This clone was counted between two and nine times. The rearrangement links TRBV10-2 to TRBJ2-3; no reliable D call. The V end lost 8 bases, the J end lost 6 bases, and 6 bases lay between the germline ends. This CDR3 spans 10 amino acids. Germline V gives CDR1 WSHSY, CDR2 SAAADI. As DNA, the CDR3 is TGCGCCAGCGGATGGGATACGCAGTATTTT. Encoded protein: CASGWDTQYF.

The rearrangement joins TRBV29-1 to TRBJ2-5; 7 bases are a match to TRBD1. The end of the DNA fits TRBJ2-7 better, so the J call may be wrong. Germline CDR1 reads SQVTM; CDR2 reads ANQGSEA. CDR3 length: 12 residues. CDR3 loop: CSVNRGTYEQYF. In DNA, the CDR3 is TGCAGCGTTAACAGGGGTACCTACGAGCAGTACTTC.